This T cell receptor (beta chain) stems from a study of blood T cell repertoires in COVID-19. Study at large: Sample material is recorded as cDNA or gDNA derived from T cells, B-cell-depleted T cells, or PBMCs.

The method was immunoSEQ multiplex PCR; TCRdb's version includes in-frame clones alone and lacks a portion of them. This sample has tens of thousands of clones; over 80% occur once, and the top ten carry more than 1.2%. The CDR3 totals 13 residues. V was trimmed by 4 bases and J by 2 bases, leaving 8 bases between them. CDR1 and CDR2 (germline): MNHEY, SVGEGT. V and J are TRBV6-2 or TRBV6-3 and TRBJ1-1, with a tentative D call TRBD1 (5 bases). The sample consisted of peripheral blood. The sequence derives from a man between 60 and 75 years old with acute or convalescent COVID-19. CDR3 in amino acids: CASSFGHNTEAFF. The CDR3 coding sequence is TGTGCCAGCAGTTTCGGACATAACACTGAAGCTTTCTTT.